The 20 T cell receptor beta chains in this list originate from one sample, sequenced in a study of T cell repertoires in cytomegalovirus infection. In TCRdb, the reads were re-called with MiXCR into one record per CDR3 protein. This sample has more than 150,000 distinct CDR3 sequences, with roughly 19% found just once. Sequenced sample: PBMCs. These receptors all come from a human donor in good health (CMV status not recorded). Some clones in this sample may be carry-over from other donors' samples.

The DNA of the CDR3 is TGTGCCAGCAGCCCCTCCGGAGGGGGACAAGAGACCCAGTACTTC. Amino acid sequence: CASSPSGGGQETQYF. The genes are TRBV25-1 and TRBJ2-5; D may match TRBD1 or TRBD2 (6 bases each). The CDR3 extends over 15 amino acids. Germline V gives CDR1 MGHDK, CDR2 SYGVNS. Trimming removed 6 bases from V and 2 bases from J, with 16 bases in between.

In this sample, this clonotype turned up many times. The chain recombines TRBV7-3 with TRBJ2-3, with a tentative D call TRBD2 (6 bases). This CDR3 is built from 19 residues. V dropped 4 bases and J dropped 1 base, with 24 bases sitting between them. The V gene's germline CDR1 is SGHTA and CDR2 FQGTGA. This chain's CDR3 is CASSSSRLRDSVGTDTQYF. CDR3 in DNA: TGTGCCAGCAGCTCCTCTAGATTGAGGGACTCGGTGGGCACAGATACGCAGTATTTT.

This clonotype has at least ten counts. The chain has TRBV7-2 and TRBJ1-3, with 7 bases that match TRBD1. Germline CDR1 reads SGHTA; CDR2 reads FQGNSA. Trimming cost V 5 bases and J 3 bases; bases outside gene matches: 4. The CDR3 is made up of 14 amino acids. This chain's CDR3 is CASSITGDGNTIYF. The CDR3 nucleotides are TGTGCCAGCAGCATCACAGGGGATGGAAACACCATATATTTT.

This sequence joins TRBV6-2 or TRBV6-3 and TRBJ1-5; unclear D gene. The germline V and J ends were trimmed by 2 bases and 7 bases, with 6 bases remaining between them. Germline CDR1 reads MNHEY; CDR2 reads SVGEGT. The CDR3 has 12 residues. CDR3 nucleotide sequence: TGTGCCAGCAGTTACGGCTGGCAGCCCCAGCATTTT. It specifies CASSYGWQPQHF.

This clonotype has just a few counts. The rearrangement links TRBV5-1 to TRBJ1-2; D call uncertain. Germline CDR1 SGHRS, CDR2 YFSETQ. The CDR3 extends over 15 amino acids. V was pared by 0 bases and J by 0 bases, with 9 bases between. CDR3 in amino acids: CASSLDRGSNYGYTF. The CDR3 DNA sequence: TGCGCCAGCAGCTTGGATCGCGGATCTAACTATGGCTACACCTTC.

Here the CDR3 DNA reads TGTGCCAGCAGCTTAGAGGGGCGCAACGAGCAGTACTTC. As protein: CASSLEGRNEQYF. This chain connects TRBV7-9 to TRBJ2-7, with TRBD1 as a possible D gene (5 bases). Trimming took off 1 base at V and 5 bases at J, with 9 bases between the two ends. This CDR3 has 13 amino acids. The germline gives CDR1 SEHNR, CDR2 FQNEAQ (reference sequence). The variable domain in full, completed from reference TRBV7-9 and TRBJ2-7, reads DTGVSQNPRHKITKRGQNVTFRCDPISEHNRLYWYRQTLGQGPEFLTYFQNEAQLEKSRLLSDRFSAERPKGSFSTLEIQRTEQGDSAMYLCASSLEGRNEQYFGPGTRLTVT.

The rearrangement links TRBV4-3 to TRBJ2-5; D is perhaps TRBD2 (5 bases). Between the trimmed V and J ends, which lost 1 base and 1 base, there was a span of 13 bases. CDR1 is LGHNA, CDR2 YSLEER, per germline. The CDR3 has 16 residues. The CDR3 protein is CASSQGVGGLQETQYF. The CDR3 DNA is TGCGCCAGCAGCCAAGGGGTTGGCGGGCTCCAAGAGACCCAGTACTTC.

This clonotype has only a few counts. The chain has TRBV7-6 and TRBJ1-4, with a weak D call TRBD1 (5 bases). V lost 2 bases and J lost 8, with 21 bases in between. The CDR3 is 17 residues long. Per the germline V gene, CDR1 is SGHVS and CDR2 is FNYEAQ. The CDR3 here is CASSLTWSRREGEKLFF. For the CDR3, the DNA is TGTGCCAGCAGCTTAACGTGGAGTCGCAGGGAAGGAGAAAAACTGTTTTTT.

The sample holds many counts of this clonotype. The chain uses TRBV11-2 and TRBJ2-1; 7 nucleotides align to TRBD2. CDR3 length: 15 residues. Per the germline V gene, CDR1 is SGHAT and CDR2 is FQNNGV. V lost 3 bases and J lost 8; bases outside the gene matches: 10. The CDR3 DNA is TGTGCCAGCAGCTTCGCTAGCGGTGCCTTGGATGAGCAGTTCTTC. This encodes CASSFASGALDEQFF.

This clonotype came up many times. The chain has TRBV29-1 and TRBJ1-5; 8 bases are a match to TRBD1. This CDR3 is built from 15 residues. The V segment lost 4 bases and the J segment 4 bases; nucleotides outside the gene matches: 9. Germline V gene lookup returns CDR1 SQVTM and CDR2 ANQGSEA. CDR3 sequence reads: CSVAFGQGPNQPQHF. CDR3 nucleotide sequence: TGCAGCGTTGCATTTGGACAGGGCCCGAATCAGCCCCAGCATTTT.

In its sample, this clonotype was seen a few times. The gene calls are TRBV7-2 and TRBJ2-5; no definite D call. This CDR3 comprises 15 residues. Per the germline V gene, CDR1 is SGHTA and CDR2 is FQGNSA. Between the trimmed V and J ends, which lost 3 bases and 1 base, there was a span of 12 bases. This chain's CDR3 is CASSFGRSPQETQYF. The CDR3 coding sequence is TGTGCCAGCAGCTTCGGGCGTTCGCCCCAAGAGACCCAGTACTTC.

The V gene is TRBV27, the J gene TRBJ2-1, with TRBD1 as a possible D gene (6 bases). Germline CDR1 MNHEY, CDR2 SMNVEV (reference sequence). The CDR3 is made up of 13 amino acids. V lost 3 bases and J 9 bases, leaving 12 bases between the germline ends. The CDR3 is CASSFKGEGEQFF. The CDR3 DNA sequence: TGTGCCAGCAGTTTTAAGGGGGAAGGTGAGCAGTTCTTC.

About this clonotype: Just one base apart from a much larger clone, this may be a read error. The rearrangement joins TRBV7-2 to TRBJ1-4, with D perhaps TRBD1 (5 bases). V was shortened by 6 bases and J by 4 bases, with 15 bases between the two germline ends. Germline loops: CDR1 SGHTA, CDR2 FQGNSA. This CDR3 contains 15 residues. The CDR3 DNA is TGTGCCAGCAGAACCACCGGGACTTATAATGAAAAACTGTTTTTT. The encoded protein is CASRTTGTYNEKLFF. The full variable domain, in which reference TRBV7-2 and TRBJ1-4 provide the parts outside the CDR3, is GAGVSQSPSNKVTEKGKDVELRCDPISGHTALYWYRQSLGQGLEFLIYFQGNSAPDKSGLPSDRFSAERTGGSVSTLTIQRTQQEDSAVYLCASRTTGTYNEKLFFGSGTQLSVL.

J is TRBJ2-2 and V is TRBV5-4; maybe TRBD1 (6 bases). From germline, CDR1 is SGHNT and CDR2 YYREEE (reference sequence). V lost 4 bases and J lost 1, with 11 bases in between. There are 15 residues in the CDR3. The chain's CDR3 is CASSVTGQNTGELFF. DNA for the CDR3: TGTGCCAGCAGCGTGACGGGACAGAACACCGGGGAGCTGTTTTTT.

In DNA, the CDR3 is TGTGCCAGCTCACCCCCTGACCAAGAGACCCAGTACTTC. Amino acid sequence: CASSPPDQETQYF. The chain joins TRBV18 to TRBJ2-5; D not certain. CDR1 and CDR2 (germline): KGHSH, LQKENI. V lost 3 bases and J 0 bases, leaving 5 bases between the germline ends. The CDR3 is 13 residues long.

V is TRBV7-8 and J is TRBJ1-1; no firm D call. CDR1 and CDR2 from the germline V gene are SGHVS and FQNEAQ. The CDR3 totals 13 residues. V was trimmed by 6 bases and J by 6 bases, leaving 14 bases between them. The chain's CDR3 is CASRFSGESEAFF. The CDR3 coding sequence is TGTGCCAGCAGATTTTCCGGGGAATCTGAAGCTTTCTTT. Using reference TRBV7-8 and TRBJ1-1 for the parts outside the CDR3, the full variable domain is GAGVSQSPRYKVAKRGQDVALRCDPISGHVSLFWYQQALGQGPEFLTYFQNEAQLDKSGLPSDRFFAERPEGSVSTLKIQRTQQEDSAVYLCASRFSGESEAFFGQGTRLTVV.

This rearrangement joins TRBV6-2 or TRBV6-3 to TRBJ2-5, with 8 nucleotides matching TRBD1. The CDR3 is 13 amino acids. V lost 5 bases and J lost 10; bases outside the gene matches: 9. Germline CDR1 and CDR2: MNHEY and SVGEGT. CDR3: CASSRGQGAFQYF. The CDR3 DNA sequence: TGTGCCAGCAGTCGAGGGCAGGGGGCGTTCCAGTACTTC.

This chain links TRBV5-1 with TRBJ2-7; D is undetermined. V dropped 7 bases and J dropped 3 bases, with 20 bases sitting between them. The CDR3 has 15 residues. Germline V gene lookup returns CDR1 SGHRS and CDR2 YFSETQ. The CDR3 reads CASSSLRGQDYEQYF. CDR3 DNA: TGCGCCAGCTCCAGTCTCCGTGGGCAGGACTACGAGCAGTACTTC.

This chain connects TRBV2 to TRBJ1-6; D is perhaps TRBD1 (6 bases). Germline assignment: CDR1 SNHLY and CDR2 FYNNEI. Between the trimmed V and J ends, which lost 2 bases and 3 bases, there was a span of 8 bases. The CDR3 has 15 residues. The CDR3 here is CASSEQGLYNSPLHF. The CDR3 DNA sequence: TGTGCCAGCAGTGAACAGGGGCTCTATAATTCACCCCTCCACTTT.

At least ten counts were recorded for this clonotype. The J gene is TRBJ2-5, the V gene TRBV7-8, with 7 bases matching TRBD2. CDR3 length: 15 residues. The ends lost 1 base at V and 8 bases at J; junction bases unmatched: 10. Germline CDR1 and CDR2: SGHVS and FQNEAQ. In DNA, the CDR3 is TGTGCCAGCAGCTTAGAGGTAGCGGGCCGACCCACCCAGTACTTC. This gives the protein CASSLEVAGRPTQYF.